This T cell receptor beta chain was sequenced for a study of blood T cell repertoires in COVID-19. Across the study: Sites across the United States, Italy and Spain contributed samples from acute and convalescent COVID-19. Sources were T cells, B-cell-depleted T cells, or PBMCs; the material itself was cDNA or gDNA.

In the source study's methods: Amplification of reference gene primers provided the estimated nucleated cell counts. The repertoire was sequenced with immunoSEQ multiplex PCR; TCRdb's copy has only in-frame clones and lacks some. V and J calls and clone size are copied from that table; D and trimming were computed from the DNA. The data show hundreds of thousands of clones, with 70% to 90% seen just once and 3% held by the top ten. In its sample, this clone was seen once. Trimming removed 7 bases at V and 8 bases at J, with 20 bases between. The length of the CDR3 is 15 residues. Germline V gene sequence: CDR1 LNHDA, CDR2 SQIVND (reference sequence).

Sequencing was carried out using peripheral blood. The TCR originated in a man in his 60s with acute or convalescent COVID-19. This chain connects TRBV19 to TRBJ1-4; no definite D call. The CDR3 reads CASTPSGVYREKLFF. The CDR3 region has the DNA TGTGCCAGTACCCCTTCGGGAGTATATCGAGAAAAACTGTTTTTT.